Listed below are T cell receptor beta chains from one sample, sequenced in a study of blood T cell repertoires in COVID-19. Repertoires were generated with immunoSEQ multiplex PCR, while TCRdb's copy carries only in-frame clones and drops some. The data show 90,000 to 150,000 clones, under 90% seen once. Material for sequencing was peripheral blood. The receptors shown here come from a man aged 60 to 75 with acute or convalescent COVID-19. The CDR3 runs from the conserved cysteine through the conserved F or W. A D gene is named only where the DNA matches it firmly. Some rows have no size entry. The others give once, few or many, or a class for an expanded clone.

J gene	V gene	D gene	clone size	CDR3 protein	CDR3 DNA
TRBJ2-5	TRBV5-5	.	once	CASSLIVTGQETQYF	TGTGCCAGCAGCTTGATTGTGACAGGCCAAGAGACCCAGTACTTC
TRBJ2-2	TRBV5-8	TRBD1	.	CASSFRRQGETGELFF	TGTGCCAGCAGCTTTCGCCGACAGGGTGAAACCGGGGAGCTGTTTTTT
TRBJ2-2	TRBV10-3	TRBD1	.	CAIGSGQGGFGELFF	TGTGCCATCGGGTCCGGACAGGGAGGATTCGGGGAGCTGTTTTTT
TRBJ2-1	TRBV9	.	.	CASSSFRSPRSYNEQFF	TGTGCCAGCAGCTCATTCCGGTCCCCCCGCTCCTACAATGAGCAGTTCTTC
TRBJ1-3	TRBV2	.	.	CASSASEVGGNTIYF	TGTGCCAGCAGTGCTAGCGAAGTTGGTGGAAACACCATATATTTT
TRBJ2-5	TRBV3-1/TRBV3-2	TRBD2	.	CASSRSKALAGETQYF	TGTGCCAGCAGCCGTTCGAAGGCCTTAGCGGGAGAGACCCAGTACTTC
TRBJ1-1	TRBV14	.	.	CASSQEAWGYEAFF	TGTGCCAGCAGCCAAGAAGCGTGGGGCTACGAAGCTTTCTTT
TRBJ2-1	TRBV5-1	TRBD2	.	CASSPSGASYNEQFF	TGCGCCAGCAGCCCCAGCGGGGCCTCCTACAATGAGCAGTTCTTC
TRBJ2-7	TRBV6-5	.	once	CASGRDTGIYEQYF	TGTGCCAGTGGCCGGGACACCGGGATCTACGAGCAGTACTTC
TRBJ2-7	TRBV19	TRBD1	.	CAKGQDPYEQYF	TGTGCCAAGGGACAGGACCCCTACGAGCAGTACTTC
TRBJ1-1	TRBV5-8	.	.	CASTHLRHLNTEAFF	TGTGCCAGCACCCACTTGAGACACCTAAACACTGAAGCTTTCTTT
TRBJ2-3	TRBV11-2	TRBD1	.	CASSFRDRVVDTQYF	TGTGCCAGCAGCTTCCGGGACAGGGTGGTTGATACGCAGTATTTT
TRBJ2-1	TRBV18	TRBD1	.	CASSPWPRDRSYNEQFF	TGTGCCAGCTCACCTTGGCCCCGGGACAGGAGTTACAATGAGCAGTTCTTC
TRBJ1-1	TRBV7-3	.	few	CASSLRGGVSEAFF	TGTGCCAGCAGCTTAAGAGGAGGGGTTTCTGAAGCTTTCTTT
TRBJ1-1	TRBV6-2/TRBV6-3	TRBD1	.	CASSYIPGQGGTEAFF	TGTGCCAGCAGTTACATTCCGGGACAGGGGGGCACTGAAGCTTTCTTT
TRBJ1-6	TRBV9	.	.	CASSVGQGSNSPLHF	TGTGCCAGCAGCGTAGGTCAGGGTTCTAATTCACCCCTCCACTTT
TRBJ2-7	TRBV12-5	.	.	CASGLGGTHEQYF	TGTGCTAGTGGTTTGGGGGGGACACACGAGCAGTACTTC
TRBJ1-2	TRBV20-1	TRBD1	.	CSVPTGDGYTF	TGCAGTGTTCCGACAGGGGATGGCTACACCTTC
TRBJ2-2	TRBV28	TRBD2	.	CASSLPSGRAGELFF	TGTGCCAGCAGCCTTCCTAGCGGGAGAGCCGGGGAGCTGTTTTTT
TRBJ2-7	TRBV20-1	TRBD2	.	CSASYSGRSYEQYF	TGCAGTGCTAGTTATAGCGGGAGATCCTACGAGCAGTACTTC
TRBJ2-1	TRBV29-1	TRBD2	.	CSVEPSGSSYNEQFF	TGCAGCGTTGAACCTAGCGGGAGCTCCTACAATGAGCAGTTCTTC
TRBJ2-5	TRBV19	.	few	CASSKGQKVNQETQYF	TGTGCCAGTAGTAAAGGACAGAAAGTAAATCAAGAGACCCAGTACTTC